A single sample is the source of the 25 T cell receptor beta chains below, sequenced in a study of OX40 agonist ivuxolimab in advanced cancers. The method was immunoSEQ multiplex PCR; TCRdb's version includes in-frame clones alone and lacks a portion of them. Found here are under 95,000 clones, about 83% of them singletons; the top ten hold less than 1.5%. The input for sequencing was CD4+ or CD8+ T cells sorted from blood, taken in a trial of the OX40 agonist ivuxolimab. The receptor set was obtained from an adult with an advanced solid tumor such as melanoma, head and neck, liver or kidney cancer.

J is TRBJ2-1 and V is TRBV7-3, with 14 bases that match TRBD2. Germline V gene lookup returns CDR1 SGHTA and CDR2 FQGTGA. The CDR3 has 17 amino acids. J lost 6 bases, V lost 4 bases, and 8 bases had no gene match. CDR3: CASSSQTSGGAPNEQFF. CDR3 coding DNA: TGTGCCAGCAGCTCCCAGACTAGCGGGGGGGCCCCCAATGAGCAGTTCTTC.

This clone has just one count. The J gene is TRBJ2-3, the V gene TRBV13; D gene ambiguous. Germline CDR1 is PRHDT and CDR2 is FYEKMQ (reference sequence). V was clipped by 5 bases and J by 5 bases, with 20 bases between them. The CDR3 is 16 amino acids. This chain's CDR3 is CASSPNTGFQVDTQYF. For the CDR3, the DNA is TGTGCCAGCAGCCCAAACACCGGGTTCCAGGTAGATACGCAGTATTTT.

V is TRBV2 and J is TRBJ2-3; 7 positions match TRBD2. This CDR3 has 16 residues. Germline CDR1 and CDR2: SNHLY and FYNNEI. J lost 3 bases, V lost 6 bases, and 12 bases had no gene match. CDR3 in amino acids: CASSFRGGSGTDTQYF. Written as DNA, the CDR3 is TGTGCCAGCAGCTTCCGTGGCGGGAGTGGAACAGATACGCAGTATTTT.

The chain recombines TRBV5-1 with TRBJ1-1, with 7 bases lining up with TRBD1. Germline CDR1 SGHRS, CDR2 YFSETQ. This CDR3 contains 14 residues. V trimming: 1 base; J trimming: 3 bases; junction bases outside the gene matches: 3. For the CDR3, the DNA is TGCGCCAGCAGCTTGTGGGACAGCGACACTGAAGCTTTCTTT. This codes for CASSLWDSDTEAFF.

V is TRBV4-2 and J is TRBJ1-5; D unresolved. CDR1 is LGHNA, CDR2 YNFKEQ, per germline. The CDR3 extends over 15 amino acids. The V and J ends lost 0 bases and 0 bases respectively, with 6 bases between them. The CDR3 coding sequence is TGTGCCAGCAGCCAAGATCTCAATAGCAATCAGCCCCAGCATTTT. This gives the protein CASSQDLNSNQPQHF.

The CDR3 reads CASSVFYNEQFF. CDR3 DNA sequence: TGTGCCAGTAGTGTATTCTACAATGAGCAGTTCTTC. V is TRBV19 and J is TRBJ2-1; D gene ambiguous. The CDR3 consists of 12 residues. The V end lost 5 bases, the J end lost 3 bases, and 5 bases lay between the germline ends. Germline loops: CDR1 LNHDA, CDR2 SQIVND (reference sequence).

The chain links TRBV19 to TRBJ1-2; a weak D match, TRBD1 (5 bases). CDR3 length: 14 residues. The germline V gene has CDR1 LNHDA and CDR2 SQIVND (reference sequence). The V gene lost 6 bases and the J gene lost 4 bases, with 15 bases spanning the gap. DNA for the CDR3: TGTGCCAGTAGCTCCGGGGGAGAGGGCTATGGCTACACCTTC. It codes for CASSSGGEGYGYTF.

The chain combines TRBV28 with TRBJ1-6; the D gene is possibly TRBD1 (6 bases). Germline values: CDR1 MDHEN, CDR2 SYDVKM. Trimming took off 7 bases at V and 7 bases at J, with 17 bases between the two ends. The length of the CDR3 is 15 residues. For the CDR3, the DNA is TGTGCCAGCACCCAGGGGTCGGGTTTGAATTCACCCCTCCACTTT. It yields the protein CASTQGSGLNSPLHF. Together with reference TRBV28 and TRBJ1-6, the CDR3 gives the full variable domain: DVKVTQSSRYLVKRTGEKVFLECVQDMDHENMFWYRQDPGLGLRLIYFSYDVKMKEKGDIPEGYSVSREKKERFSLILESASTNQTSMYLCASTQGSGLNSPLHFGNGTRLTVT.

The V call is TRBV6-1, the J call TRBJ1-6; 7 bases fit TRBD1. In germline, CDR1 is MNHNS, CDR2 SASEGT. V gave up 5 bases and J gave up 8 bases; unmatched junction bases: 3. This CDR3 has 13 amino acids. The CDR3 loop reads CASSFDRDSPLHF. DNA of the CDR3: TGTGCCAGCAGTTTCGACAGGGATTCACCCCTCCACTTT.

The V and J genes are TRBV27 and TRBJ2-7; D not certain. This CDR3 is built from 13 residues. Trimming cost V 7 bases and J 6 bases, with 16 bases left between them. CDR1 is MNHEY and CDR2 is SMNVEV in the germline V gene (reference sequence). The CDR3 bases are TGTGCCAGCAACCAGGCAGGAAGTGGCGAGCAGTACTTC. This encodes CASNQAGSGEQYF.

V is TRBV19 and J is TRBJ2-5; 9 bases are shared with TRBD1. The germline CDR1 and CDR2 sequences are LNHDA and SQIVND (reference sequence). With V trimmed by 6 bases and J by 5 bases, 13 bases remained unmatched. This CDR3 is 16 amino acids long. The CDR3 DNA reads as TGTGCCAGTAGACCCTATGGGACAGGGAAAGGGGAGACCCAGTACTTC. It codes for CASRPYGTGKGETQYF.

The V call is TRBV5-6, the J call TRBJ1-5; unclear D gene. V was cut by 4 bases and J by 2 bases, with 13 bases left in between. CDR1 and CDR2 (germline): SGHDT, YYEEEE. This CDR3 is 15 amino acids long. CDR3 sequence: CASSRAGLGNQPQHF. CDR3 nucleotide sequence: TGTGCCAGCAGCCGCGCTGGGCTCGGCAATCAGCCCCAGCATTTT.

This sequence joins TRBV28 and TRBJ1-3; D is unresolved. This CDR3 has 14 amino acids. V lost 2 bases, J lost 4 bases, and 9 bases lay in between. Germline lookup yields CDR1 MDHEN and CDR2 SYDVKM. The DNA of the CDR3 is TGTGCCAGCAGTTTAGGGGTGCCGGGAAACACCATATATTTT. Translated: CASSLGVPGNTIYF.

The V and J genes are TRBV11-2 and TRBJ2-3, with 9 positions matching TRBD2. The CDR3 consists of 16 residues. Germline-derived CDR1 and CDR2 are SGHAT and FQNNGV. The J segment lost 2 bases and the V segment lost 6 bases, leaving 9 bases of the junction unmatched. CDR3 nucleotides: TGTGCCAGCAGTCTAAGGGCTAGCGGGGTCACAGATACGCAGTATTTT. This codes for CASSLRASGVTDTQYF.

This chain links TRBV4-2 with TRBJ2-3; weak D call: TRBD1 (6 bases). V was trimmed by 5 bases and J by 5 bases, leaving 11 bases between them. The CDR3 loop spans 13 amino acids. The germline gives CDR1 LGHNA, CDR2 YNFKEQ. Here the CDR3 DNA reads TGTGCCAGCAGCAACCCCAGGGGAGATACGCAGTATTTT. Translation: CASSNPRGDTQYF.

The rearrangement links TRBV10-3 to TRBJ2-7, with 8 positions matching TRBD1. Trimming at V came to 6 bases and at J to 4 bases, leaving 8 bases not matched to a gene. Germline assignment: CDR1 ENHRY and CDR2 SYGVKD. This CDR3 is 14 amino acids long. The CDR3 DNA sequence: TGTGCCATCAGCTTGACCGGGACAGGTTACGAGCAGTACTTC. Translated, it gives CAISLTGTGYEQYF.

The J gene is TRBJ2-1, the V gene TRBV7-3; 8 bases align to TRBD2. Germline CDR1 and CDR2: SGHTA and FQGTGA. The CDR3 is 15 residues long. V gave up 10 bases and J gave up 9 bases; unmatched junction bases: 17. The CDR3 DNA reads TGTGCCACCCAGTCGGAACCGGGACTAGTCTTTGAGCAGTTCTTC. Residues: CATQSEPGLVFEQFF.

The rearrangement uses TRBV9 and TRBJ2-6, with D tentatively TRBD2 (5 bases). CDR3 length: 17 amino acids. The germline CDR1 and CDR2 sequences are SGDLS and YYNGEE. V gave up 0 bases and J gave up 0 bases, with 10 bases separating them. The CDR3 spells CASSVEFAGSGANVLTF. DNA of the CDR3: TGTGCCAGCAGCGTAGAGTTTGCGGGCTCTGGGGCCAACGTCCTGACTTTC.

This clone was seen a single time. The J gene is TRBJ1-1, the V gene TRBV5-5; 8 bases agree with TRBD1. The CDR3 extends over 15 amino acids. Germline lookup yields CDR1 SGHKS and CDR2 YYEKEE (reference sequence). V shed 3 bases and J 0 bases; nucleotides not matched to a gene: 4. DNA of the CDR3: TGTGCCAGCAGCTGGGGACAGGCGCTGAACACTGAAGCTTTCTTT. It codes for CASSWGQALNTEAFF.

This clone was picked up one time. The CDR3 bases are TGTGCCTGGAGCCCCGGGCAGGGAAGCGAAAAACTGTTTTTT. Its protein is CAWSPGQGSEKLFF. This chain joins TRBV30 and TRBJ1-4; a weak D match, TRBD1 (5 bases). CDR1 is GTSNPN, CDR2 SVGIG, per germline (reference sequence). CDR3 length: 14 amino acids. V was trimmed by 3 bases and J by 8 bases, leaving 16 bases between them.

The chain couples TRBV5-4 to TRBJ2-1; D is perhaps TRBD1 or TRBD2 (7 bases each). Trimming took 2 bases from V and 9 from J, leaving 15 bases between them. The CDR3 runs to 14 residues. The germline V gene encodes CDR1 SGHNT and CDR2 YYREEE (reference sequence). The CDR3 DNA reads TGTGCCAGCAGCTTTAACAGGGGAGGGGGTGAGCAGTTCTTC. It translates to CASSFNRGGGEQFF.

V and J are TRBV7-9 and TRBJ1-1; 7 bases match TRBD1. The V gene's germline CDR1 is SEHNR and CDR2 FQNEAQ (reference sequence). The CDR3 spans 14 residues. Trimming took 5 bases from V and 1 from J; bases not matched to a gene: 4. CDR3: CASSLRDRNTEAFF. The CDR3 bases are TGTGCCAGCAGCCTCCGGGACAGGAACACTGAAGCTTTCTTT.

The V and J genes are TRBV9 and TRBJ2-3; D possibly corresponds to TRBD2 (6 bases). Trimming removed 4 bases at V and 0 bases at J, with 18 bases between. CDR1 and CDR2 from the germline V gene are SGDLS and YYNGEE. The length of the CDR3 is 17 residues. In nucleotides, the CDR3 is TGTGCCAGCAGCCCCTGGGGCGGGGCGAAAAGCACAGATACGCAGTATTTT. Amino acid sequence: CASSPWGGAKSTDTQYF.

This clone was recorded only once. The chain links TRBV7-9 to TRBJ2-7, with no clear D. V shed 0 bases and J shed 5 bases, with 8 bases lying between them. Germline CDR1 and CDR2: SEHNR and FQNEAQ (reference sequence). The CDR3 sequence is 13 residues long. CDR3 DNA sequence: TGTGCCAGCAGCTTAGCGCTCTTCCACGAGCAGTACTTC. It is translated as CASSLALFHEQYF. The entire variable domain, with the rest obtained from reference TRBV7-9 and TRBJ2-7, is as follows: DTGVSQNPRHKITKRGQNVTFRCDPISEHNRLYWYRQTLGQGPEFLTYFQNEAQLEKSRLLSDRFSAERPKGSFSTLEIQRTEQGDSAMYLCASSLALFHEQYFGPGTRLTVT.

The V gene is TRBV30, the J gene TRBJ1-4, with D possibly being TRBD1 (5 bases). The CDR3 covers 15 residues. The germline V gene has CDR1 GTSNPN and CDR2 SVGIG (reference sequence). V dropped 0 bases and J dropped 3 bases, with 11 bases sitting between them. CDR3: CAWSVYGASNEKLFF. DNA for the CDR3: TGTGCCTGGAGTGTATACGGGGCGTCTAATGAAAAACTGTTTTTT. The full variable domain, with the rest looked up from reference TRBV30 and TRBJ1-4, is SQTIHQWPATLVQPVGSPLSLECTVEGTSNPNLYWYRQAAGRGLQLLFYSVGIGQISSEVPQNLSASRPQDRQFILSSKKLLLSDSGFYLCAWSVYGASNEKLFFGSGTQLSVL.